The 10 T cell receptor beta chains given below trace back to one sample, sequenced in a study of molecular identifiers for immune sequencing clone quantification. TCRdb independently ran MiXCR on the PCR reads; one entry per CDR3 protein. The sample has roughly 320,000 distinct CDR3 sequences, roughly 23% seen once. Sequenced: naive CD8+ T cells from blood, with Jurkat cell RNA spiked in. Subset in this sample: FACS-sorted CD8+CD4-CCR7+CD45RA+ naive T cells. The source is a human donor in good health. Some libraries in this study had Jurkat cell RNA spiked in.

This clonotype was seen a single time. Since a much larger clone is just one base distant, this may be a read error. The chain recombines TRBV7-9 with TRBJ2-2; D gene ambiguous. The CDR3 covers 13 residues. Trimming stripped 3 bases from V and 9 bases from J, with 11 bases between. Germline V CDR1 and CDR2: SEHNR, FQNEAQ (reference sequence). The CDR3: CASSFYKTRELFF. The CDR3 region has the DNA TGTGCCAGCAGCTTCTACAAAACCAGGGAGCTGTTTTTT.

This clonotype has at least ten counts. The chain joins TRBV2 to TRBJ2-7, with D tentatively TRBD1 (6 bases). V lost 6 bases to trimming and J lost 5 bases, with 20 bases between them. The V gene's germline CDR1 is SNHLY and CDR2 FYNNEI. The CDR3 has 15 residues. The CDR3, as DNA: TGTGCCAGCAGAGCAACAGGGAGCGGCTTCCACGAGCAGTACTTC. This translates into CASRATGSGFHEQYF.

This clonotype was seen a single time. The chain is built from TRBV5-1 and TRBJ2-1; TRBD2 matches at 7 bases. V shed 4 bases and J 2 bases; nucleotides not matched to a gene: 9. The CDR3 contains 16 residues. Germline-derived CDR1 and CDR2 are SGHRS and YFSETQ. The CDR3 region has the DNA TGCGCCAGCAGCGCCAAGCGGGACGTCCCCTACAATGAGCAGTTCTTC. Translated, it gives CASSAKRDVPYNEQFF.

Regarding this clonotype: A much more abundant neighbour one base away suggests this may be a read error. The rearrangement links TRBV30 to TRBJ1-2, with 8 bases lining up with TRBD1. This CDR3 is 15 amino acids long. The V gene end was trimmed by 3 bases and the J gene end by 1 base; junction bases not matched to a gene: 7. Germline V lookup: CDR1 GTSNPN, CDR2 SVGIG (reference sequence). CDR3 sequence reads: CAWSWGQAINYGYTF. CDR3 in DNA: TGTGCCTGGAGCTGGGGACAGGCCATTAACTATGGCTACACCTTC.

This chain joins TRBV6-1 and TRBJ1-5, with TRBD1 identical over 7 bases. Germline CDR1 and CDR2: MNHNS and SASEGT. The ends lost 1 base at V and 6 bases at J; junction bases unmatched: 6. The CDR3 runs to 15 residues. DNA for the CDR3: TGTGCCAGCAGTGAAGTCGACAGGGCAAGTCAGCCCCAGCATTTT. Translation: CASSEVDRASQPQHF.

This clonotype was seen at least ten times. V is TRBV28 and J is TRBJ2-2; TRBD2 matches at 10 bases. The CDR3 sequence is 18 residues long. Germline V gene sequence: CDR1 MDHEN, CDR2 SYDVKM. J gave up 6 bases and V 2 bases, and 12 bases lay outside the gene matches. As DNA, the CDR3 is TGTGCCAGCAGTTTACGGCTAGCGGGAGCATCAGGGTCCGGGGAGCTGTTTTTT. Translating gives CASSLRLAGASGSGELFF.

Of note for this clonotype: A read error is possible here, since a much larger clone lies one base away. The chain links TRBV6-6 to TRBJ2-7; D is ambiguous. The CDR3 spans 14 residues. Trimming stripped 2 bases from V and 3 bases from J, with 11 bases between. Germline CDR1 and CDR2: MNHNY and SVGAGI (reference sequence). The CDR3 loop is CASSYLWELYEQYF. CDR3 nucleotides: TGTGCCAGCAGTTACCTCTGGGAACTCTACGAGCAGTACTTC.

About this clonotype: One end of the junction varies from germline; a read error may be responsible. V gene TRBV24-1 combines with J gene TRBJ2-3, with D perhaps matching TRBD2 (5 bases). The CDR3 has 14 amino acids. CDR1 is KGHDR and CDR2 is SFDVKD in the germline V gene. This CDR3 reads CATSDPGGTDMQYF. Here the CDR3 DNA reads TGTGCCACCAGTGATCCAGGAGGCACAGATATGCAGTATTTT.

This clonotype has only a few counts. V is TRBV29-1 and J is TRBJ2-1; TRBD2 matches 10 bases. This CDR3 is built from 16 residues. Looked up from germline, CDR1 is SQVTM and CDR2 is ANQGSEA. Unmatched junction bases numbered 7, after V lost 2 bases and J lost 3 bases. This chain's CDR3 is CSVELVSSGSYNEQFF. In nucleotides, the CDR3 is TGCAGCGTTGAATTGGTGTCTAGCGGGAGCTACAATGAGCAGTTCTTC.

Of note for this clonotype: A much larger clone differs from this one at a single base, so this may be a read error. It is likely a read error, because the conserved phenylalanine at the end of the CDR3 is missing. Here the CDR3 DNA reads TGCAGTGCACCGTTATCGGGAGTGAACTACGAGCAGTACCTC. This translates into CSAPLSGVNYEQYL. This chain links TRBV20-1 with TRBJ2-7, with TRBD2 as a possible D gene (6 bases). V lost 6 bases, J lost 3 bases, and 18 bases lay in between. The CDR3 spans 14 residues. Germline CDR1 DFQATT, CDR2 SNEGSKA (reference sequence).